The present T cell receptor (beta chain) was sequenced within a study of T cells in tumors after PD-1 blockade. Turning to the study itself: On average, peripheral blood gave some 110,000 TCR templates and 35,000 to 40,000 unique clonotypes.

Sequencing was performed with immunoSEQ multiplex PCR; in TCRdb, only in-frame clones are kept and a portion is missing. The table lists about 33,000 clones, roughly 73% of them singletons. Template: tumor biopsy or peripheral blood genomic DNA, about 616-6,500 ng per sample. Sequenced here: PBMCs, sampled before anti-PD-1 treatment. The clonotype comes from a human donor with basal cell carcinoma.

DNA for the CDR3: TGCGCCAGCAGCCAAGATCTGGGCCTAGCGGCAGACAATGAGCAGTTCTTC. Residues: CASSQDLGLAADNEQFF. The V and J genes are TRBV4-3 and TRBJ2-1, with 7 nucleotides matching TRBD2. Germline V CDR1 and CDR2: LGHNA, YSLEER. CDR3 size: 17 residues. With 0 bases clipped from V and 5 bases from J, the junction kept 10 bases outside the gene matches.